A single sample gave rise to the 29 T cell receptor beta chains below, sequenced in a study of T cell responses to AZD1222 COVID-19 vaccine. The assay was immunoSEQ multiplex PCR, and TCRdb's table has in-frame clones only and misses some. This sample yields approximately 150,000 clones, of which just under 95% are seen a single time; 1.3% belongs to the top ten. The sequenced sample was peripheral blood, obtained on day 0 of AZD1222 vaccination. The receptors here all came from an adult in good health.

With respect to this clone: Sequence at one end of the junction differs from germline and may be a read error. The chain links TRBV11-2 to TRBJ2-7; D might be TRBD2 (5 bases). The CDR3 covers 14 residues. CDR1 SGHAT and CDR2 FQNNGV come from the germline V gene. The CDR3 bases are TGTGCCAGCAGCTTAGATGCCGGGATGTACGCGCAGTACTTC. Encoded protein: CASSLDAGMYAQYF.

In nucleotides, the CDR3 is TGTGCCAGCACCCTAGCCCCGGTCGGGCTAGGCACAGATACGCAGTATTTT. Translation gives CASTLAPVGLGTDTQYF. V gene TRBV7-9 combines with J gene TRBJ2-3; tentatively, D is TRBD2 (5 bases). Germline V gene lookup returns CDR1 SEHNR and CDR2 FQNEAQ (reference sequence). V lost 7 bases to trimming and J lost 1 base, with 21 bases between them. The CDR3 loop spans 17 amino acids.

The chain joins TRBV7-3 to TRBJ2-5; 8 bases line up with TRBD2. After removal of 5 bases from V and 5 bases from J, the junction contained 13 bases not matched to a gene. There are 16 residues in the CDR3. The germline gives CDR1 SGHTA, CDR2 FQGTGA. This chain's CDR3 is CASSPETSGNRETQYF. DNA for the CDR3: TGTGCCAGCAGCCCCGAAACTAGCGGCAATAGGGAGACCCAGTACTTC.

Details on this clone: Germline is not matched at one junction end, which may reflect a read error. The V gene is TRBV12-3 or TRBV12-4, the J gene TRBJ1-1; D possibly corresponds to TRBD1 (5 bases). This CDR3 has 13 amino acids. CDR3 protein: CASSLAQDTAAFF. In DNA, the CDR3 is TGTGCCAGCAGTTTAGCGCAGGACACTGCAGCTTTCTTT.

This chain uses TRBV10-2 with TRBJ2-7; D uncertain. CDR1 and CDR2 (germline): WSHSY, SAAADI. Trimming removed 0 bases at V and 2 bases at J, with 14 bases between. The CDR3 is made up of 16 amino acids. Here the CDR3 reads CASSESVNSITYEQYF. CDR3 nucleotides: TGCGCCAGCAGTGAGTCGGTTAACAGTATTACCTACGAGCAGTACTTC.

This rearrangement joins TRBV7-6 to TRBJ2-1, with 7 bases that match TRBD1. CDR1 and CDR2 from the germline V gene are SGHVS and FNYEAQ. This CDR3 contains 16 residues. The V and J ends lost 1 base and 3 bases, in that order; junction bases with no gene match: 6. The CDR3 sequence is CASSLDEAGGYNEQFF. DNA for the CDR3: TGTGCCAGCAGCTTAGACGAGGCAGGGGGCTACAATGAGCAGTTCTTC. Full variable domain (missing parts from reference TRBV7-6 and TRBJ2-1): GAGVSQSPRYKVTKRGQDVALRCDPISGHVSLYWYRQALGQGPEFLTYFNYEAQQDKSGLPNDRFSAERPEGSISTLTIQRTEQRDSAMYRCASSLDEAGGYNEQFFGPGTRLTVL.

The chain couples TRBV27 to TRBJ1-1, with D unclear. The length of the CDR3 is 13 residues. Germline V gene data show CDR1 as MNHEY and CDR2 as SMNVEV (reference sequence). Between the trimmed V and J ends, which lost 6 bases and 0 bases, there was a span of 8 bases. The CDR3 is CASRNDLNTEAFF. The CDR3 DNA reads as TGTGCCAGCAGAAATGATTTGAACACTGAAGCTTTCTTT.

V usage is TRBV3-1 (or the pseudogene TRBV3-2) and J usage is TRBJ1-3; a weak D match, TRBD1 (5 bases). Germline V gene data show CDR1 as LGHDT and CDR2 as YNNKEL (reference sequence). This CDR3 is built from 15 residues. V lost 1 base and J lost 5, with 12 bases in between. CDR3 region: CASSQAAGGRNTIYF. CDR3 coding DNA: TGTGCCAGCAGCCAAGCCGCCGGGGGGAGAAACACCATATATTTT.

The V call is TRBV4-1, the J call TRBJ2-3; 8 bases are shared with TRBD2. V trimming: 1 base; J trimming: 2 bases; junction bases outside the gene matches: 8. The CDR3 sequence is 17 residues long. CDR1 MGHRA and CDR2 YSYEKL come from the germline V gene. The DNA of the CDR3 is TGCGCCAGCAGCCAAGTTTTAGCGGGGCTACTCACAGATACGCAGTATTTT. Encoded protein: CASSQVLAGLLTDTQYF.

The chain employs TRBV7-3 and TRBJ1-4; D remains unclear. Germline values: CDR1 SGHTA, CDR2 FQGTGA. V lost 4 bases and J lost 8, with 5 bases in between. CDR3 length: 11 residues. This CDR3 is CASSSGEKLFF. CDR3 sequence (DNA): TGTGCCAGCAGCTCGGGGGAAAAACTGTTTTTT. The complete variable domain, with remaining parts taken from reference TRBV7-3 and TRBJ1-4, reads GAGVSQTPSNKVTEKGKYVELRCDPISGHTALYWYRQSLGQGPEFLIYFQGTGAADDSGLPNDRFFAVRPEGSVSTLKIQRTERGDSAVYLCASSSGEKLFFGSGTQLSVL.

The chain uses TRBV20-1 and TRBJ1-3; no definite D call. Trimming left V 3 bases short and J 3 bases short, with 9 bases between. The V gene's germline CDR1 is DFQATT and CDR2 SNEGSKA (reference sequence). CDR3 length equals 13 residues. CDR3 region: CSASEGSGNTIYF. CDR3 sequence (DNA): TGCAGTGCTAGTGAGGGTAGTGGAAACACCATATATTTT.

The CDR3 region is CAWSGGGYQPQHF. CDR3 DNA sequence: TGTGCCTGGAGTGGCGGGGGCTATCAGCCCCAGCATTTT. This rearrangement joins TRBV30 to TRBJ1-5; a weak D match, TRBD1 (6 bases). The germline V and J ends were trimmed by 1 base and 5 bases, with 9 bases remaining between them. The CDR3 contains 13 residues. In germline, CDR1 is GTSNPN, CDR2 SVGIG (reference sequence).

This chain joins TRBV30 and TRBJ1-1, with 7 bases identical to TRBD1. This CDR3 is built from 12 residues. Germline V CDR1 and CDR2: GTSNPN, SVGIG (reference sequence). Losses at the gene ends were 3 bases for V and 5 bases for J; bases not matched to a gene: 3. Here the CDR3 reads CAWSIRGTEAFF. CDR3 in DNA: TGTGCCTGGAGCATCAGGGGGACTGAAGCTTTCTTT.

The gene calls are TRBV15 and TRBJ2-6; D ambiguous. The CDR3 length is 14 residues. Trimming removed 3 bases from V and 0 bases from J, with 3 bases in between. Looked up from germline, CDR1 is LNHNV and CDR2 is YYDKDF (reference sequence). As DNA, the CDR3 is TGTGCCACCAGCAGGGACTCTGGGGCCAACGTCCTGACTTTC. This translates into CATSRDSGANVLTF.

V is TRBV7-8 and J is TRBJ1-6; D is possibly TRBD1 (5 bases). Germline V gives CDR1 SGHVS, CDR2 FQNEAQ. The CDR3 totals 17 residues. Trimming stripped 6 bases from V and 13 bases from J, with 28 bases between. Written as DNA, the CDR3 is TGTGCCAGCAGTAGCAGGACCGGGAGGGCGGGGGGTTCGCCCCTCCACTTT. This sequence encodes CASSSRTGRAGGSPLHF.

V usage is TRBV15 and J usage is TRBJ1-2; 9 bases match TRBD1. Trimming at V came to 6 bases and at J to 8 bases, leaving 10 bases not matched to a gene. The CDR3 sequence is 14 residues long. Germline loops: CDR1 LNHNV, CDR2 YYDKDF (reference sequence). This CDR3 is CATSKRTGGYGYTF. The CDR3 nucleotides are TGTGCCACCAGTAAGAGAACAGGGGGCTACGGCTACACCTTC. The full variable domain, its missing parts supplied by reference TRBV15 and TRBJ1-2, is DAMVIQNPRYQVTQFGKPVTLSCSQTLNHNVMYWYQQKSSQAPKLLFHYYDKDFNNEADTPDNFQSRRPNTSFCFLDIRSPGLGDTAMYLCATSKRTGGYGYTFGSGTRLTVV.

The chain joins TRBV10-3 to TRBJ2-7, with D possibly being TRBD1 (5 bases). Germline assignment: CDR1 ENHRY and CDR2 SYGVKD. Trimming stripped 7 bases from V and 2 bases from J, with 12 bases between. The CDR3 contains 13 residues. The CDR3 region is CAINKQETYEQYF. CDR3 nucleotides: TGTGCCATCAATAAACAGGAAACCTACGAGCAGTACTTC.

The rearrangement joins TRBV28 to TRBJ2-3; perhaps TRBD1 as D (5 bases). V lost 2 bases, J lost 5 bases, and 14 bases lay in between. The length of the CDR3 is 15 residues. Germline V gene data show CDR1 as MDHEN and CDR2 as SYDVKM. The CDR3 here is CASSLKAGIGDTQYF. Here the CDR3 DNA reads TGTGCCAGCAGTTTAAAGGCAGGGATAGGAGATACGCAGTATTTT.

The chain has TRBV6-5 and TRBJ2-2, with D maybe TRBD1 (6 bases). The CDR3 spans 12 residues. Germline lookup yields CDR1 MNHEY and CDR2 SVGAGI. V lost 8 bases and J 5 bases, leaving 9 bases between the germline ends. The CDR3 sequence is CASQGLTGELFF. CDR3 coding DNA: TGTGCCAGCCAGGGGTTGACCGGGGAGCTGTTTTTT.

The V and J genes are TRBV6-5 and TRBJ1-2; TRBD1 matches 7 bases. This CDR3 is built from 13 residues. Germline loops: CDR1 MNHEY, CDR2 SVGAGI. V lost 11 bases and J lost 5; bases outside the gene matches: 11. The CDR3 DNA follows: TGTGCCCGACCGGGACAGAAGCTTTATGGCTACACCTTC. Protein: CARPGQKLYGYTF.

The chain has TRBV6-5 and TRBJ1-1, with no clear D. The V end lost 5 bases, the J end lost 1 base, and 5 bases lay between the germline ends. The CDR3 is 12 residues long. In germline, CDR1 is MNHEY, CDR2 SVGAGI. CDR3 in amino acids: CASSIGNTEAFF. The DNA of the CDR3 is TGTGCCAGCAGTATCGGGAACACTGAAGCTTTCTTT.

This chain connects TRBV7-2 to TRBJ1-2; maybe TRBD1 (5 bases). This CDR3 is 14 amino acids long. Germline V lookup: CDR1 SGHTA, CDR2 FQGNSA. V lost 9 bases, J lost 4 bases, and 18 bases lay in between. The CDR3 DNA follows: TGTGCCAGTAGGCCCGAGGAGGGGTCCTATGGCTACACCTTC. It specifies CASRPEEGSYGYTF. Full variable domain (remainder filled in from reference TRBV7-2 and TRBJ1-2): GAGVSQSPSNKVTEKGKDVELRCDPISGHTALYWYRQSLGQGLEFLIYFQGNSAPDKSGLPSDRFSAERTGGSVSTLTIQRTQQEDSAVYLCASRPEEGSYGYTFGSGTRLTVV.

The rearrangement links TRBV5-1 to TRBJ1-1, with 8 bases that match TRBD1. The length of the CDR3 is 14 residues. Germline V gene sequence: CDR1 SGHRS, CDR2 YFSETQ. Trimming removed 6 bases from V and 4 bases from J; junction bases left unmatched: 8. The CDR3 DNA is TGCGCCAGCAACCCGGACAGGGTGGGCACTGAAGCTTTCTTT. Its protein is CASNPDRVGTEAFF. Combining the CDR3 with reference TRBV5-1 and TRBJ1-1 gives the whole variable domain KAGVTQTPRYLIKTRGQQVTLSCSPISGHRSVSWYQQTPGQGLQFLFEYFSETQRNKGNFPGRFSGRQFSNSRSEMNVSTLELGDSALYLCASNPDRVGTEAFFGQGTRLTVV.

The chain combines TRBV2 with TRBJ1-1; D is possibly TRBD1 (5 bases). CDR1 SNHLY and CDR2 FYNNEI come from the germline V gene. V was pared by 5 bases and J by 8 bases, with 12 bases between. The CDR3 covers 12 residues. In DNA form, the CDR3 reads TGTGCCAGCAGTTACAAGTCAGGGGAAGCTTTCTTT. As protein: CASSYKSGEAFF.

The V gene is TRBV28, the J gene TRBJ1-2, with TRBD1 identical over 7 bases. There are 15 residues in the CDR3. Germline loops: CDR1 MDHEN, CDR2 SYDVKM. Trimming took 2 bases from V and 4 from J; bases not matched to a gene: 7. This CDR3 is CASSLLQGMTYGYTF. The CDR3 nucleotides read TGTGCCAGCAGTTTACTACAGGGGATGACCTATGGCTACACCTTC.

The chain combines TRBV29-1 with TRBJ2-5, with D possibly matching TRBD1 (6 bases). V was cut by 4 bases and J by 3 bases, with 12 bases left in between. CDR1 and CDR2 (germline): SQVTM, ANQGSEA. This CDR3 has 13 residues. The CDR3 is CSVVRGGEETQYF. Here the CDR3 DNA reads TGCAGCGTTGTAAGAGGGGGTGAAGAGACCCAGTACTTC.

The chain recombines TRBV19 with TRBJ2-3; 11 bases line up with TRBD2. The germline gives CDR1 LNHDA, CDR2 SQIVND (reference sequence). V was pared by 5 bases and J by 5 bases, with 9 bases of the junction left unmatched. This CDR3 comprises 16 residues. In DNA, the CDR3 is TGTGCCAGTAGTCTTCGACGACTAGCGGGGTTAGATACGCAGTATTTT. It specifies CASSLRRLAGLDTQYF.

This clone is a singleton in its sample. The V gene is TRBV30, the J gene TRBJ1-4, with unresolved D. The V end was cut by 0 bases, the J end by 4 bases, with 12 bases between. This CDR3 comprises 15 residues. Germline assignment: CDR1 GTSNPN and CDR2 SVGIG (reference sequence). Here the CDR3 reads CAWSVWADVNEKLFF. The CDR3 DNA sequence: TGTGCCTGGAGTGTTTGGGCGGACGTTAATGAAAAACTGTTTTTT.

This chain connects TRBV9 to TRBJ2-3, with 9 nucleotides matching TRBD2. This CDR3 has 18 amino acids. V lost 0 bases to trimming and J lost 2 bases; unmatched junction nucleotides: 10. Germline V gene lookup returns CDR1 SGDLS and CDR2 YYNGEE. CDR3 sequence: CASSVGDVAGDFTDTQYF. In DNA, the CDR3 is TGTGCCAGCAGCGTAGGAGACGTAGCGGGAGACTTCACAGATACGCAGTATTTT.